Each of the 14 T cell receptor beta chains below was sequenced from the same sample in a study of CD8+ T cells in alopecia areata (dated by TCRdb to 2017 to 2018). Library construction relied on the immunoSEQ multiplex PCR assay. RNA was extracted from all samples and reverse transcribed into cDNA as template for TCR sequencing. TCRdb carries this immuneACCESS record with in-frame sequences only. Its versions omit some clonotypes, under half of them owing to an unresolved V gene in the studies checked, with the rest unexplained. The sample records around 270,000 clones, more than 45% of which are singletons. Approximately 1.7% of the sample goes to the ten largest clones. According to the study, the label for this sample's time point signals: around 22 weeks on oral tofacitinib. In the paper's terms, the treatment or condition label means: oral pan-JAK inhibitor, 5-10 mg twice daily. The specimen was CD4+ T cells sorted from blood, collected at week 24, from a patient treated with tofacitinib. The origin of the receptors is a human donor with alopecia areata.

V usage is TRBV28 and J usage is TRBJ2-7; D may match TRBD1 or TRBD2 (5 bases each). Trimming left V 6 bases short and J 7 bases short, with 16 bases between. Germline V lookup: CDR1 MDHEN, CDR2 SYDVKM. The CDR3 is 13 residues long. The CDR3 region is CASRGQGVGEQYF. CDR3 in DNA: TGTGCCAGCAGAGGGCAGGGAGTTGGGGAGCAGTACTTC. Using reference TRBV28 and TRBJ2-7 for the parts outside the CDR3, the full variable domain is DVKVTQSSRYLVKRTGEKVFLECVQDMDHENMFWYRQDPGLGLRLIYFSYDVKMKEKGDIPEGYSVSREKKERFSLILESASTNQTSMYLCASRGQGVGEQYFGPGTRLTVT.

CDR3 loop: CSARGPGQGAV. Written as DNA, the CDR3 is TGCAGTGCTAGAGGCCCGGGACAGGGGGCGGTC. V gene TRBV20-1 combines with J gene TRBJ2-7; 12 bases map to TRBD1. Germline V gives CDR1 DFQATT, CDR2 SNEGSKA (reference sequence). The length of the CDR3 is 11 residues.

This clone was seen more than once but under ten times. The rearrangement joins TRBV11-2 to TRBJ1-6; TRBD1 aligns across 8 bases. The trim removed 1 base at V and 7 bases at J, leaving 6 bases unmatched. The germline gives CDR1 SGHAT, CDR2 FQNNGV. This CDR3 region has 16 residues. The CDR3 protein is CASSLAGGPTNSPLHF. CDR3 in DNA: TGTGCCAGCAGCTTAGCAGGGGGCCCGACCAATTCACCCCTCCACTTT.

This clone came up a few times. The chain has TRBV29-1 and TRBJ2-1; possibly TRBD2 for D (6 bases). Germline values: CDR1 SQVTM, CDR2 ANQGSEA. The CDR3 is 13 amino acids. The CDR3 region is CSGAGRAYNEQFF. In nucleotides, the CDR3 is TGCAGTGGAGCGGGCCGCGCATACAATGAGCAGTTCTTC.

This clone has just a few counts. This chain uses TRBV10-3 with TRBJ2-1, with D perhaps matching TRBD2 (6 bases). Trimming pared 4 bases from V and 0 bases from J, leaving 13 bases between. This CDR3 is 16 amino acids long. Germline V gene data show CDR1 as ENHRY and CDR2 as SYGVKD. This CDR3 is CAISVGGAFSYNEQFF. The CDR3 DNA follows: TGTGCCATCAGTGTTGGCGGGGCCTTCTCCTACAATGAGCAGTTCTTC.

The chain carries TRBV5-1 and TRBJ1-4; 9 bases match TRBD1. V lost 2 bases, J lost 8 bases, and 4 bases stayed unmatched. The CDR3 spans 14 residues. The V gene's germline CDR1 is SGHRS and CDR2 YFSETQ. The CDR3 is CASSFGQGREKLFF. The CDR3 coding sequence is TGCGCCAGCAGCTTCGGACAGGGGAGGGAAAAACTGTTTTTT.

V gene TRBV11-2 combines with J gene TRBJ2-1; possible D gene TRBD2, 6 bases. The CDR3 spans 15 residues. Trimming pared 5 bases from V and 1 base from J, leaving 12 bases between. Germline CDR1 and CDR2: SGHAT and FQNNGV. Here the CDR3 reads CASSPRAGSYNEQFF. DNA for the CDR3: TGTGCCAGCAGCCCCCGGGCGGGGTCCTACAATGAGCAGTTCTTC.

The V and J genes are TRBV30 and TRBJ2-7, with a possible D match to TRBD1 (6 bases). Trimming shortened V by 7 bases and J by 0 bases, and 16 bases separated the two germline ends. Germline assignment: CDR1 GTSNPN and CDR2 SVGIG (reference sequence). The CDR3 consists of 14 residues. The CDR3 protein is CALTQGKSSYEQYF. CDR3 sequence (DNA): TGTGCCTTGACCCAGGGGAAAAGCTCCTACGAGCAGTACTTC.

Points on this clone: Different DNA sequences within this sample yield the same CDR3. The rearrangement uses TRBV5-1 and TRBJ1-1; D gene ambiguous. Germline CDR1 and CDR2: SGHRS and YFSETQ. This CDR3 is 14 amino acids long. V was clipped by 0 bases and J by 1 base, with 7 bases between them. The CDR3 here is CASSLASGNTEAFF. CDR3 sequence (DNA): TGCGCCAGCAGCTTGGCAAGCGGGAACACTGAAGCTTTCTTT.

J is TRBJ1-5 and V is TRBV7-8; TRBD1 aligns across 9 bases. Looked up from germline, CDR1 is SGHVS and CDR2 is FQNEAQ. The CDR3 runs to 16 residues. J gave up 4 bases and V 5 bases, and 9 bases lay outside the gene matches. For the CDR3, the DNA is TGTGCCAGCAGCATGGGACAGGGCCCAAAGAATCAGCCCCAGCATTTT. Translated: CASSMGQGPKNQPQHF.

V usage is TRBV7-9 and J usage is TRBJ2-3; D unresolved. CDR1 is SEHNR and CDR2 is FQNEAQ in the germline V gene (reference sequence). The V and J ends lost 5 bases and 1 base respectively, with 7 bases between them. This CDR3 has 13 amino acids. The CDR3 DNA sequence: TGTGCCAGCAGCACCAGCCGCACAGATACGCAGTATTTT. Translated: CASSTSRTDTQYF.

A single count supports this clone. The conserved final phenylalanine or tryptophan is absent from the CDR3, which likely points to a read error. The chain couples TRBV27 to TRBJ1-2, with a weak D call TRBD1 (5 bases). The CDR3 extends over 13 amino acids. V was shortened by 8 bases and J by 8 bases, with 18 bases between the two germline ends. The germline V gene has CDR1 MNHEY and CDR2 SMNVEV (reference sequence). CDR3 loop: CASGLDSWRGYTL. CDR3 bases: TGTGCCAGCGGCCTCGACAGCTGGAGGGGCTACACCCTC.

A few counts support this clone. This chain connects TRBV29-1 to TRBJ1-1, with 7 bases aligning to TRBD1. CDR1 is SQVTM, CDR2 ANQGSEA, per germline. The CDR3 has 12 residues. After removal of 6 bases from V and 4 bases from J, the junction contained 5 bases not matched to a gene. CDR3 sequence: CSVEQGTTEAFF. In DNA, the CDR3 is TGCAGCGTGGAACAGGGGACCACTGAAGCTTTCTTT.

The chain's CDR3 is CASRLAGGNEQFF. DNA of the CDR3: TGTGCCAGCAGACTAGCGGGGGGTAATGAGCAGTTCTTC. The rearrangement joins TRBV6-5 to TRBJ2-1; 12 bases are shared with TRBD2. The CDR3 extends over 13 amino acids. CDR1 and CDR2 from the germline V gene are MNHEY and SVGAGI. V was pared by 6 bases and J by 7 bases, with 1 base of the junction left unmatched.